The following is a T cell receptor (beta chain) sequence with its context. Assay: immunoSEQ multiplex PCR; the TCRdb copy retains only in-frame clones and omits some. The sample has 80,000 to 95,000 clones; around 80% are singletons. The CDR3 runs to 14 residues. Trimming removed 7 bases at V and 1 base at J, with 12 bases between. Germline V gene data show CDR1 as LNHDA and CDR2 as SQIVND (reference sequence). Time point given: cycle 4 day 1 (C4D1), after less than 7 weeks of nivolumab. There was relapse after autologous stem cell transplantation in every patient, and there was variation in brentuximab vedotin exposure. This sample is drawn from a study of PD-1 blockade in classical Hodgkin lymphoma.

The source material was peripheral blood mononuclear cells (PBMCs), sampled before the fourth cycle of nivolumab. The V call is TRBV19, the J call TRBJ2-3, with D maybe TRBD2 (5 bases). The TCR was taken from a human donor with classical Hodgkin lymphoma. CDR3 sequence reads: CASTQTGGTDTQYF. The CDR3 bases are TGTGCCAGTACGCAAACCGGGGGCACAGATACGCAGTATTTT.